The clone carrying this TCR beta chain was counted a few times. The CDR3 contains 16 residues. V was shortened by 1 base and J by 3 bases, with 12 bases between the two germline ends. In germline, CDR1 is LGHDT, CDR2 YNNKEL (reference sequence). Profiled with immunoSEQ multiplex PCR; TCRdb holds only in-frame clones, not every one. This table holds under 100,000 clones, 81% found once. These data belong to a study of blood T cell repertoires in COVID-19. The gene calls are TRBV3-1 (or the pseudogene TRBV3-2) and TRBJ2-2; no firm D call. The sample taken for sequencing was peripheral blood. The clonotype originates from a man older than 75 with active or convalescent COVID-19. The CDR3 region is CASSQGGTTHTGELFF. In DNA form, the CDR3 reads TGTGCCAGCAGCCAAGGAGGCACTACCCACACCGGGGAGCTGTTTTTT.